The rows below give T cell receptor beta chains drawn from one sample of a study of blood T cell repertoires in COVID-19. The table came from immunoSEQ multiplex PCR; TCRdb's copy has only in-frame clones and leaves some out. The data contain about 170,000 clones, 65% to 90% of them singletons. Sequencing used peripheral blood. All receptors come from a woman aged 35 to 49 with COVID-19, enrolled during active disease. Each CDR3 is given with its conserved first and last residue. D genes are given only for firm matches. Part of the rows lack a size; the others show once, few, many or a class for expanded clones.

d_call: NA
j_call: TRBJ2-3
v_call: TRBV6-1
clone_size: NA
cdr3_nt: TGTGCCAGCAGTGAAGCGGGGGGATGGACAGATACGCAGTATTTT
cdr3_aa: CASSEAGGWTDTQYF

d_call: NA
j_call: TRBJ1-1
v_call: TRBV3-1/TRBV3-2
clone_size: NA
cdr3_nt: TGTGCCAGCAGCCAGTACTACGGGAACACTGAAGCTTTCTTT
cdr3_aa: CASSQYYGNTEAFF

d_call: NA
j_call: TRBJ1-2
v_call: TRBV19
clone_size: NA
cdr3_nt: TGTGCCAGTAGTTCACCCCGGGACAATGTGCGTCTCTATGGCTACACCTTC
cdr3_aa: CASSSPRDNVRLYGYTF

d_call: TRBD1
j_call: TRBJ2-6
v_call: TRBV7-3
clone_size: NA
cdr3_nt: TGTGCCAGCAGCTCAGGGACAGCTTTATCTGGGGCCAACGTCCTGACTTTC
cdr3_aa: CASSSGTALSGANVLTF

d_call: TRBD1
j_call: TRBJ2-7
v_call: TRBV29-1
clone_size: NA
cdr3_nt: TGCAGCGTGAGAACAGGGGCCACCTCCTACGAGCAGTACTTC
cdr3_aa: CSVRTGATSYEQYF

d_call: NA
j_call: TRBJ1-1
v_call: TRBV19
clone_size: NA
cdr3_nt: TGTGCCAGTAGTACCTCATCACTTTCCTCTGAAGCTTTCTTT
cdr3_aa: CASSTSSLSSEAFF

d_call: NA
j_call: TRBJ1-2
v_call: TRBV28
clone_size: once
cdr3_nt: TGTGCCACGGAACAGGGTCACTATGGCTACACCTTC
cdr3_aa: CATEQGHYGYTF

d_call: NA
j_call: TRBJ2-1
v_call: TRBV9
clone_size: NA
cdr3_nt: TGTGCCAGCAGCGTAGAACCGAGCTCCTACAATGAGCAGTTCTTC
cdr3_aa: CASSVEPSSYNEQFF

d_call: NA
j_call: TRBJ2-2
v_call: TRBV27
clone_size: NA
cdr3_nt: TGTGCCAGCAGTTTATTGGAGTCCGGGGAGCTGTTTTTT
cdr3_aa: CASSLLESGELFF

d_call: TRBD2
j_call: TRBJ2-1
v_call: TRBV28
clone_size: NA
cdr3_nt: TGTGCCAGCAGGGGTAGCGGGACCTACAATGAGCAGTTCTTC
cdr3_aa: CASRGSGTYNEQFF

d_call: NA
j_call: TRBJ2-5
v_call: TRBV2
clone_size: once
cdr3_nt: TGTGCCAGCAGTGAGGTTGAGGCCCAAGAGACCCAGTACTTC
cdr3_aa: CASSEVEAQETQYF

d_call: TRBD1
j_call: TRBJ1-2
v_call: TRBV19
clone_size: NA
cdr3_nt: TGTGCCAGTACCGGAGGGACAGGCGCTAACTATGGCTACACCTTC
cdr3_aa: CASTGGTGANYGYTF

d_call: NA
j_call: TRBJ1-3
v_call: TRBV7-8
clone_size: NA
cdr3_nt: TGTGCCAGCAGCTCCCTTATGACAGTTTCTGGAAACACCATATATTTT
cdr3_aa: CASSSLMTVSGNTIYF

d_call: NA
j_call: TRBJ1-4
v_call: TRBV6-5
clone_size: NA
cdr3_nt: TGTGCCAGCAGTTCCCGGTCCTTCGTCGGTGAAAAACTGTTTTTT
cdr3_aa: CASSSRSFVGEKLFF